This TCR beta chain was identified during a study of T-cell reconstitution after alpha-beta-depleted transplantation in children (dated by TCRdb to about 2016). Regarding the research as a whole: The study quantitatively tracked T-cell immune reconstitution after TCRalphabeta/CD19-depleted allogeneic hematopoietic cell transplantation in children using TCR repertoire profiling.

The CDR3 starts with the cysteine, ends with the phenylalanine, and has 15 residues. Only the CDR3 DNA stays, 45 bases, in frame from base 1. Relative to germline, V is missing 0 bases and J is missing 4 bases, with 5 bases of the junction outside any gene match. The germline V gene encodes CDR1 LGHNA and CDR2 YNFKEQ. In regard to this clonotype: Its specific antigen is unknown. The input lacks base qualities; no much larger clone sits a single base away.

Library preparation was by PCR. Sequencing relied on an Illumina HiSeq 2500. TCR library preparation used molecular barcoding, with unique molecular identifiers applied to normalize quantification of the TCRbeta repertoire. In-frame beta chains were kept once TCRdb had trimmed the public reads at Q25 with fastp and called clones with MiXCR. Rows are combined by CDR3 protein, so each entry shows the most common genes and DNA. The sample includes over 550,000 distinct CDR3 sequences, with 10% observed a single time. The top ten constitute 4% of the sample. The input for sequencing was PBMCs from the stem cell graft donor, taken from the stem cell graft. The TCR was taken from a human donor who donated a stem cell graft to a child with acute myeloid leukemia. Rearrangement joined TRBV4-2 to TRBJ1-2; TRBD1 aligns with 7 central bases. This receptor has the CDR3 CASSQDGTDTYGYTF. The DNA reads TGTGCCAGCAGCCAAGATGGGACAGACACCTATGGCTACACCTTC.